This entry is about one TCR beta chain. A single count supports this clonotype. What antigen it recognizes has not been identified. No base quality values were provided; no much bigger clone lies one nucleotide off. Evidence from a single read is weak. This sample stems from a study of T cell repertoires in cytomegalovirus infection (dated by TCRdb to between 2019 and 2020). Turning to the overall study: The HLA type of each donor mattered for the analysis, because public TCR beta signatures pointed to carriage of CMV infection along with the matching HLA type. Study-wide findings and limitations: In both this cohort and an independent cohort of a few hundred donors, the cumulative frequency of public TCR beta family members distinguished carriers of CMV infection plus the relevant HLA type. The ex vivo response was dominated by HLA-C-restricted CMV-specific TCR beta clonotypes, which also provided the single most frequent clonotype in two of eight donors.

Sequencer: Illumina HiSeq 1500. TCRdb's own reprocessing of the public reads used fastp at Q25 and MiXCR and kept productive beta chains. Every entry covers one CDR3 protein and lists the most common genes and DNA from its rows. The sample yields 500,000 or so distinct CDR3 sequences; 15% to 20% were counted once. The ten largest make up 20% to 30% of the sample. Trimmed from V: 8 bases; trimmed from J: 2 bases; junction bases lacking a gene match: 6. The CDR3 runs 14 amino acids, cysteine and phenylalanine included. Only CDR3 DNA is held: 42 bases, read in frame from base 1. CDR1 PRHDT and CDR2 FYEKMQ are derived from the germline V gene (reference sequence).

The chain is made from TRBV13 and TRBJ2-1; TRBD2 matches 7 bases in the middle. The sequence derives from a human donor in good health (CMV status not recorded). Some clones in this sample may be carry-over from other donors' samples. Sequenced input: CD8+ T cells from PBMCs. In nucleotide form, the sequence is TGTGCCAGCCGGCGGGGGAATGCCTACAATGAGCAGTTCTTC. This translates into CASRRGNAYNEQFF.